Each of the 9 T cell receptor beta chains below was sequenced from the same sample in a study of T cell clonality in common variable immunodeficiency. Using immunoSEQ multiplex PCR, the repertoire was profiled, and TCRdb retains in-frame clones only, with some absent. This sample has fewer than 50,000 clones, each found more than once. The sequencing sample was made of peripheral blood mononuclear cells. These receptors were taken from a person between 18 and 70 years old in good health.

This clone was picked up many times. The CDR3 is cut off 3 residues early in the read; its end comes from the germline J gene. The chain is built from TRBV30 and TRBJ1-3; 9 bases agree with TRBD1. The germline V gene encodes CDR1 GTSNPN and CDR2 SVGIG (reference sequence). V trimming: 4 bases; J trimming: 8 bases; junction bases outside the gene matches: 3. The CDR3 is 12 residues long. The CDR3 DNA, read in part, is TGTGCCTGGACCACAGGGGGCTACACC. It specifies CAWTTGGYT. The whole CDR3 reads CAWTTGGYTIYF.

The sample holds many counts of this clone. The DNA ends 3 residues before the CDR3 does, and the rest of the CDR3 is filled in from the germline J gene. This sequence joins TRBV7-8 and TRBJ1-1; D may be TRBD1 (6 bases). The CDR3 runs 18 residues. Germline V CDR1 and CDR2: SGHVS, FQNEAQ. Trimming pared 1 base from V and 4 bases from J, leaving 22 bases between. CDR3 sequence: CASSLVTDNWGHGTEAFF. CDR3 bases read: TGTGCCAGCAGCTTAGTAACGGATAATTGGGGGCACGGCACTGAA.

There are many counts of this clone. The read terminates 3 residues before the CDR3 end, so the remaining end is supplied by the germline J gene. The chain has TRBV7-9 and TRBJ2-4, with 9 positions matching TRBD1. The CDR3 length is 14 residues. CDR1 SEHNR and CDR2 FQNEAQ come from the germline V gene (reference sequence). The V gene end was trimmed by 3 bases and the J gene end by 5 bases; junction bases not matched to a gene: 2. CDR3 DNA (partial): TGTGCCAGCAGCTTCCGGGACAGGGAAAACATT. This codes for CASSFRDRENI. The whole CDR3 protein reads CASSFRDRENIQYF.

This clone was detected ten times or more. Read data end 3 residues before the CDR3 end; the end is taken from the germline J gene. V usage is TRBV7-3 and J usage is TRBJ2-3; D may be TRBD2 (5 bases). Trimming removed 3 bases from V and 6 bases from J, with 16 bases in between. In germline, CDR1 is SGHTA, CDR2 FQGTGA. The CDR3 runs 15 residues. CDR3 region: CASSFLAAKGDTQYF. The covered CDR3 bases are TGTGCCAGCAGCTTTCTAGCAGCGAAAGGTGATACG.

The sample holds many counts of this clone. The read terminates 3 residues ahead of where the CDR3 ends, so the germline J gene completes it. The rearrangement uses TRBV6-2 or TRBV6-3 and TRBJ2-1, with D possibly being TRBD2 (5 bases). V lost 6 bases, J lost 4 bases, and 19 bases lay in between. CDR3 size: 16 residues. CDR1 is MNHEY and CDR2 is SVGEGT in the germline V gene. CDR3 sequence: CASSPDSLDIYNEQFF. CDR3 DNA (partial): TGTGCCAGCAGCCCGGACTCCCTCGATATATACAATGAG.

This clone came up many times. Sequencing ends 3 residues short of the CDR3 end; the germline J gene provides the rest. The chain employs TRBV19 and TRBJ2-1; 7 bases are a match to TRBD2. The trim removed 3 bases at V and 0 bases at J, leaving 2 bases unmatched. This CDR3 has 15 amino acids. The germline gives CDR1 LNHDA, CDR2 SQIVND (reference sequence). The covered CDR3 bases are TGTGCCAGTAGTATGGGCGGGAGCTCCTACAATGAG. Its translation: CASSMGGSSYNE. The CDR3 in its entirety is CASSMGGSSYNEQFF.

This clone was detected many times. The CDR3 end falls 3 residues outside the read, so it is completed with the germline J gene. The chain recombines TRBV12-3 or TRBV12-4 with TRBJ2-2; tentatively, D is TRBD1 (6 bases). The CDR3 totals 15 residues. V lost 5 bases to trimming and J lost 3 bases, with 13 bases between them. CDR3 DNA, as far as it was read: TGTGCCAGCAGTCGGGACAACCTTGACACCGGGGAG. Protein sequence: CASSRDNLDTGE. The whole CDR3 sequence is CASSRDNLDTGELFF.

Ten or more counts support this clone. The missing CDR3 end, 3 residues past where the read stops, is filled in from the germline J gene. This chain links TRBV4-2 with TRBJ2-1; 12 nucleotides line up with TRBD2. The CDR3 sequence is 15 residues long. Losses at the gene ends were 6 bases for V and 7 bases for J; bases not matched to a gene: 7. Germline CDR1 LGHNA, CDR2 YNFKEQ. This CDR3 is CASSQTSGSNNEQFF. The part of the CDR3 DNA that was read is TGTGCCAGCAGTCAGACTAGCGGGAGTAATAATGAG.

This clone was observed at least ten times. A read error may produce the germline difference seen at one junction end. Incomplete CDR3 DNA: TGTTCCAGCAGCTCCGGGGCCTACGAG. This translates into CSSSSGAYE. The entire CDR3 sequence reads CSSSSGAYEQYF. The V gene is TRBV7-9, the J gene TRBJ2-7; D might be TRBD2 (5 bases). Sequencing ends 3 residues short of the CDR3 end; the germline J gene provides the rest. Germline V CDR1 and CDR2: SEHNR, FQNEAQ (reference sequence). The CDR3 is 12 amino acids. The complete variable domain, with remaining parts taken from reference TRBV7-9 and TRBJ2-7, reads DTGVSQNPRHKITKRGQNVTFRCDPISEHNRLYWYRQTLGQGPEFLTYFQNEAQLEKSRLLSDRFSAERPKGSFSTLEIQRTEQGDSAMYLCSSSSGAYEQYFGPGTRLTVT.